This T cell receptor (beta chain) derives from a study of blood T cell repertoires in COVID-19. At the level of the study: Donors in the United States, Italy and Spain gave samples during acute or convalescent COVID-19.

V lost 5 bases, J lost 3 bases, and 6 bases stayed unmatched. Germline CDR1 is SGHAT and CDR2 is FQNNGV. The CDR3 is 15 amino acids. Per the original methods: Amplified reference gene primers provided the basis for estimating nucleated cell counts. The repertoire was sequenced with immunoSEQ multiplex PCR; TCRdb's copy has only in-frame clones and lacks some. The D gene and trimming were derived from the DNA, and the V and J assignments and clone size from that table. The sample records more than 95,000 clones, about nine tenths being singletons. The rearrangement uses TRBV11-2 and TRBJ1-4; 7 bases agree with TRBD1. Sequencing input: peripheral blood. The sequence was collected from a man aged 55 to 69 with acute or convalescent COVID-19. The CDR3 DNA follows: TGTGCCAGCAGCCTCAACACAGGGGCTAATGAAAAACTGTTTTTT. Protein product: CASSLNTGANEKLFF. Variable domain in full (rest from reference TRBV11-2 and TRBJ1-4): EAGVAQSPRYKIIEKRQSVAFWCNPISGHATLYWYQQILGQGPKLLIQFQNNGVVDDSQLPKDRFSAERLKGVDSTLKIQPAKLEDSAVYLCASSLNTGANEKLFFGSGTQLSVL.